The clone carrying this T cell receptor (beta chain) was found once. V was clipped by 0 bases and J by 6 bases; unmatched bases: 8. CDR3 length equals 16 residues. Germline V gives CDR1 SGDLS, CDR2 YYNGEE. The data were obtained in a study of blood T cell repertoires in COVID-19. As for the study in general: Material from acute and convalescent COVID-19 was sourced from the United States, Italy and Spain. PBMCs, B-cell-depleted T cells, or T cells were the source of the cDNA or gDNA that made up the material.

One Seattle source followed patients from active infection through their disease course. Original processing notes: Amplification with reference gene primers provided the estimates of nucleated cell counts. The method was immunoSEQ multiplex PCR; TCRdb's version includes in-frame clones alone and lacks a portion of them. D and trimming were read from the DNA, whereas the V and J calls and clone size are those reported in that table. Of about 170,000 clones in the sample, about 88% were seen once. The gene calls are TRBV9 and TRBJ2-1, with TRBD1 identical over 8 bases. The sample was peripheral blood. The sequence was obtained from a woman over 75 with COVID-19, enrolled during active disease. As DNA, the CDR3 is TGTGCCAGCAGCGTAGCCGACAGGGGCCATTCCAATGAGCAGTTCTTC. As protein: CASSVADRGHSNEQFF.